This entry concerns a single T cell receptor beta chain. The target antigen is unknown. This entry comes from a study of shared clonotypes between healthy human individuals. Broader study findings: Shared clonotypes across all four donors exceeded non-shared ones in generation probability. Some naive CD4 clonotypes, about 5.5%, turned up in common across several donors. Blood was the sole source, and tissue repertoires probably differ.

Sequenced by immunoSEQ multiplex PCR; TCRdb stores in-frame clones only, minus some. In the table there are about 2.1 million clones, around 93% of which are singletons. CD45RO-negative CD8 cells positively selected for CCR7 made up the naive population, which excluded terminally differentiated effector memory CD45RA+ cells. Among the donors, all were Caucasian adults who lived in Nashville, Tennessee. This TCR was recovered from a man aged 18 to 30 in good health. Some clones in this sample may be carry-over from other donors' samples. The sequencing input was naive CD8+ T cells from PBMCs.

The CDR3 coding sequence is TGTGCCAGCAGCTTGGATAGAATGGCACTTGAGCAGTTCTTC. Translating it yields CASSLDRMALEQFF. The V gene is TRBV5-8, the J gene TRBJ2-1; D uncertain. V was shortened by 0 bases and J by 9 bases, with 13 bases between the two germline ends. CDR1 and CDR2 (germline): SGHTS, YDEGEE. The CDR3 is 14 amino acids.